The 5 T cell receptor beta chains given below trace back to one sample, sequenced in a study of cytomegalovirus exposure and HLA in healthy donors. The PCR used 60 Vbeta and 13 Jbeta primers. Sequenced by immunoSEQ multiplex PCR; TCRdb stores in-frame clones only, minus some. The table shows around 130,000 clones, with around 70% occurring only once. The sample was PBMCs. The receptors were sampled from a human donor in good health.

This sequence joins TRBV18 and TRBJ2-3; 7 bases fit TRBD2. The CDR3 spans 13 residues. Germline CDR1 reads KGHSH; CDR2 reads LQKENI. V shed 4 bases, J shed 12 bases, and the junction held 10 bases outside the gene matches. The CDR3 is CASSLPARERQYF. CDR3 in DNA: TGTGCCAGCTCACTCCCCGCGCGGGAGCGTCAGTATTTT.

CDR3: CASSFQGTGRDQPQHF. CDR3 in DNA: TGTGCCAGCAGTTTCCAAGGGACAGGGCGCGACCAGCCCCAGCATTTT. The genes are TRBV27 and TRBJ1-5; 9 bases fit TRBD1. The CDR3 extends over 16 amino acids. The V gene's germline CDR1 is MNHEY and CDR2 SMNVEV (reference sequence). The J segment lost 7 bases and the V segment lost 3 bases, leaving 10 bases of the junction unmatched.

This chain links TRBV4-3 with TRBJ2-2; 11 bases agree with TRBD2. Germline-derived CDR1 and CDR2 are LGHNA and YSLEER. CDR3 length: 18 residues. The V segment lost 0 bases and the J segment 2 bases; nucleotides outside the gene matches: 5. In DNA, the CDR3 is TGCGCCAGCAGCCAAGATCCTAGCGGGGGGACAAACACCGGGGAGCTGTTTTTT. Its protein is CASSQDPSGGTNTGELFF.

This rearrangement joins TRBV6-6 to TRBJ2-2; D not certain. V shed 3 bases and J shed 1 base, with 12 bases lying between them. In germline, CDR1 is MNHNY, CDR2 SVGAGI (reference sequence). This CDR3 is 16 amino acids long. CDR3 sequence (DNA): TGTGCCAGCAGTTATGCTCTAAAAGAGAACACCGGGGAGCTGTTTTTT. Translated, it gives CASSYALKENTGELFF.

This clone was detected once. The chain couples TRBV6-4 to TRBJ2-1; D might be TRBD1 (6 bases). The CDR3 length is 16 residues. Per germline, CDR1 MRHNA and CDR2 SNTAGT. Trimming stripped 5 bases from V and 0 bases from J, with 14 bases between. The CDR3 DNA sequence: TGTGCCAGCAGTCACCAGGGGACGAGCTCCTACAATGAGCAGTTCTTC. Protein product: CASSHQGTSSYNEQFF.